Listed below are T cell receptor beta chains from one sample, sequenced in a study of blood T cell repertoires in COVID-19. Profiled with immunoSEQ multiplex PCR; TCRdb holds only in-frame clones, not every one. The sample has about 320,000 clones; 88% are singletons. The sample comprised peripheral blood. These TCRs come from a woman aged 30 to 39 with COVID-19, enrolled during active disease. The CDR3 runs from the conserved cysteine through the conserved F or W. The order of the fields is D gene, V gene, clone size, J gene, CDR3 DNA, CDR3 protein. D genes are given only for firm matches. Size tells how often a clone was seen (once, few, many) or the class of an expanded clone, and some rows leave it out.

D gene: TRBD1
V gene: TRBV2
clone size: .
J gene: TRBJ1-6
CDR3 DNA: TGTGCCAGCGTCCGGGACAGAAATCCGAATTCACCCCTCCACTTT
CDR3 protein: CASVRDRNPNSPLHF

D gene: TRBD1
V gene: TRBV9
clone size: .
J gene: TRBJ2-1
CDR3 DNA: TGTGCCAGCACCCCAGGTGGACAGGAAGACAATGAGCAGTTCTTC
CDR3 protein: CASTPGGQEDNEQFF

D gene: .
V gene: TRBV19
clone size: .
J gene: TRBJ1-6
CDR3 DNA: TGTGCCAGTAGTGCACCCGGACTCTCCAGGAATTCACCCCTCCACTTT
CDR3 protein: CASSAPGLSRNSPLHF

D gene: .
V gene: TRBV14
clone size: few
J gene: TRBJ1-1
CDR3 DNA: TGTGCCAGCAGCCAAGGGGCTAAAAAGTTCTTT
CDR3 protein: CASSQGAKKFF

D gene: TRBD1
V gene: TRBV4-2
clone size: once
J gene: TRBJ1-2
CDR3 DNA: TGTGCCAGCAGCGAGTCCGGGACAGGGATCGACGGCTACACCTTC
CDR3 protein: CASSESGTGIDGYTF

D gene: TRBD2
V gene: TRBV19
clone size: .
J gene: TRBJ2-1
CDR3 DNA: TGTGCCAGTAGTATCGGGAGCGGGGGGGCCTCCTACAATGAGCAGTTCTTC
CDR3 protein: CASSIGSGGASYNEQFF

D gene: TRBD1
V gene: TRBV2
clone size: few
J gene: TRBJ1-2
CDR3 DNA: TGTGCCAGCGGCCAGGACAGGGGGGGCGGTGGCTACACCTTC
CDR3 protein: CASGQDRGGGGYTF

D gene: TRBD1
V gene: TRBV13
clone size: .
J gene: TRBJ2-5
CDR3 DNA: TGTGCCAGCAGCTCCCGGGGGGGGACAGGGGCCTTGGAGACCCAGTACTTC
CDR3 protein: CASSSRGGTGALETQYF

D gene: .
V gene: TRBV5-8
clone size: .
J gene: TRBJ1-2
CDR3 DNA: TGTGCCAGCAGCTTGTGGGGGCGCGGAGGCTACACCTTC
CDR3 protein: CASSLWGRGGYTF

D gene: TRBD2
V gene: TRBV7-2
clone size: .
J gene: TRBJ2-7
CDR3 DNA: TGTGCCAGCATCTCCGGGACTAGCGGGGGCGGGGGCGAGCAGTACTTC
CDR3 protein: CASISGTSGGGGEQYF

D gene: TRBD1
V gene: TRBV2
clone size: .
J gene: TRBJ1-4
CDR3 DNA: TGTGCCAGCAGTCCCGGGACAGGAAAACTGTTTTTT
CDR3 protein: CASSPGTGKLFF

D gene: .
V gene: TRBV28
clone size: .
J gene: TRBJ1-2
CDR3 DNA: TGTGCCAGCAGCGCCGGGGGGAACTTCTATGGCTACACCTTC
CDR3 protein: CASSAGGNFYGYTF

D gene: .
V gene: TRBV10-3
clone size: .
J gene: TRBJ2-3
CDR3 DNA: TGTGCCATCAGTGAGAGCCAGCGGGGCACAGATACGCAGTATTTT
CDR3 protein: CAISESQRGTDTQYF

D gene: .
V gene: TRBV2
clone size: .
J gene: TRBJ1-5
CDR3 DNA: TGTGCCAGCAGTCGAGCGAATCAGCCCCAGCATTTT
CDR3 protein: CASSRANQPQHF

D gene: .
V gene: TRBV19
clone size: .
J gene: TRBJ2-2
CDR3 DNA: TGTGCCAGTAGTCTTGAAAAGGGGACTTACACCGGGGAGCTGTTTTTT
CDR3 protein: CASSLEKGTYTGELFF

D gene: TRBD2
V gene: TRBV11-3
clone size: .
J gene: TRBJ2-7
CDR3 DNA: TGTGCCAGCAGCTTAGCTGTAGCGGGGGGGACCAGCGAGCAGTACTTC
CDR3 protein: CASSLAVAGGTSEQYF

D gene: .
V gene: TRBV18
clone size: .
J gene: TRBJ1-2
CDR3 DNA: TGTGCCAGCTCACACGACCCGGGAGCCACTAACTATGGCTACACCTTC
CDR3 protein: CASSHDPGATNYGYTF

D gene: .
V gene: TRBV9
clone size: .
J gene: TRBJ1-1
CDR3 DNA: TGTGCCAGCAGCGCCGGGGGATACACTGAAGCTTTCTTT
CDR3 protein: CASSAGGYTEAFF

D gene: TRBD1
V gene: TRBV7-2
clone size: .
J gene: TRBJ1-1
CDR3 DNA: TGTGCCAGCAGCGTCTCAGGGGGCTCGGCTTTCTTT
CDR3 protein: CASSVSGGSAFF

D gene: .
V gene: TRBV3-1/TRBV3-2
clone size: .
J gene: TRBJ2-2
CDR3 DNA: TGTGCCAGCAGCCCAGTTAACGGGGAGCTGTTTTTT
CDR3 protein: CASSPVNGELFF

D gene: TRBD1
V gene: TRBV6-5
clone size: .
J gene: TRBJ2-5
CDR3 DNA: TGTGCCAGCAGTTACAAGGGGGCGCAGGAGACCCAGTACTTC
CDR3 protein: CASSYKGAQETQYF

D gene: TRBD1
V gene: TRBV2
clone size: .
J gene: TRBJ1-2
CDR3 DNA: TGTGCCAGCAGGGGACAGGTTAGCTATGGCTACACCTTC
CDR3 protein: CASRGQVSYGYTF

D gene: .
V gene: TRBV5-1
clone size: .
J gene: TRBJ2-1
CDR3 DNA: TGCGCCAGCAGCTTTAAGATGGACAGTAACAATGAGCAGTTCTTC
CDR3 protein: CASSFKMDSNNEQFF

D gene: TRBD1
V gene: TRBV3-1/TRBV3-2
clone size: .
J gene: TRBJ1-2
CDR3 DNA: TGTGCCAGCAGCCCTCGACAGGGACAAGGAGGTAACTATGGCTACACCTTC
CDR3 protein: CASSPRQGQGGNYGYTF

D gene: TRBD1
V gene: TRBV11-3
clone size: .
J gene: TRBJ1-2
CDR3 DNA: TGTGCCAGCAGCGCCAGGACAGGTAGAGATAACTATGGCTACACCTTC
CDR3 protein: CASSARTGRDNYGYTF

D gene: .
V gene: TRBV6-1
clone size: .
J gene: TRBJ1-2
CDR3 DNA: TGTGCCAGCAGTGAGAGACCTACCAGGATGGCCTTC
CDR3 protein: CASSERPTRMAF

D gene: .
V gene: TRBV27
clone size: .
J gene: TRBJ1-2
CDR3 DNA: TGTGCCAGCAGGCTCAGTGGGGGGAACTATGGCTACACCTTC
CDR3 protein: CASRLSGGNYGYTF